This is a list of T cell receptor beta chains from one sample in a study of patients and donors after allogeneic stem cell transplantation. TCRdb redid the calling of the RT-PCR reads with MiXCR, one entry per CDR3 protein. The sample has roughly 880,000 distinct CDR3 sequences, more than 15% seen once. The sample consisted of blood, either unsorted or a sorted T cell fraction (not recorded which). These receptors all come from a human donor who was either an allogeneic HSCT recipient or a stem cell or donor lymphocyte infusion donor (not recorded which). It is not recorded whose cells these are; they may come from a transplant donor. The CDR3 runs from the conserved cysteine through the conserved F or W. The D gene is left open where the match is weak. Only some rows state a clone size, as once, few, many or a class for expanded clones.

V,size,D,J,DNA,CDR3
TRBV15,few,TRBD1,TRBJ1-2,TGTGCCACCAGCAGAGGCGCCGGGCAGGGGGCTGTAGGCTACACCTTC,CATSRGAGQGAVGYTF
TRBV5-1,many,TRBD2,TRBJ2-2,TGCGCCAGCAGCGCTCAATCTAGCGGGTCCGGGGAGCTGTTTTTT,CASSAQSSGSGELFF
TRBV24-1,few,TRBD1,TRBJ2-1,TGTGCCACCAGTGATTCGAGTGGGACAGGTCTGTACAATGAGCAGTTCTTC,CATSDSSGTGLYNEQFF
TRBV7-9,few,-,TRBJ1-1,TGTGCCAGCAGCTTAGCCGGGCCACTTTTCCAAGCTTTCTTT,CASSLAGPLFQAFF
TRBV15,-,-,TRBJ2-7,TGTGCCACCAGCAGAAGTAACTACGAGCAGTACTTC,CATSRSNYEQYF
TRBV20-1,-,-,TRBJ1-5,TGCAGTGCTAGAGATACCTTACCAGGGGAATATAGCAATCAGCCCCAGCATTTT,CSARDTLPGEYSNQPQHF
TRBV7-9,few,TRBD2,TRBJ2-3,TGTGCCAGCAGCTCGACAAGACTAGCGGAAAATACAGATACGCAGTATTTT,CASSSTRLAENTDTQYF
TRBV7-2,-,TRBD2,TRBJ2-7,TGTGCCAGCAGCTTAGGGACTAGCGGGGCTCAACTCTACGAGCAGTACTTC,CASSLGTSGAQLYEQYF
TRBV12-3/TRBV12-4,few,-,TRBJ1-1,TGTGCCAGCAGCGCCAGGGTCCCCATGAACACTGAAGCTTTCTTT,CASSARVPMNTEAFF
TRBV5-1,few,-,TRBJ2-7,TGCGCCAGCAGCCGGTCCGAATCGGGCTACGAGCAGTACTTC,CASSRSESGYEQYF
TRBV7-8,many,TRBD1,TRBJ1-1,TGTGCCAGCAGGGACAGGGAGAACACTGAAGCTTTCTTT,CASRDRENTEAFF
TRBV6-2/TRBV6-3,-,TRBD2,TRBJ2-1,TGTGCCAGCAGCTCCGCGGGACTAGCGGGAAATGAGCAGTTCTTC,CASSSAGLAGNEQFF
TRBV7-3,-,TRBD2,TRBJ2-2,TGTGCCAGCAGCTTACGGACTAGCGGGCAGAACACCGGGGAGCTGTTTTTT,CASSLRTSGQNTGELFF
TRBV15,few,TRBD2,TRBJ2-5,TGTGCCACCAGCAGCACTAGCGGGAGGGAAGAGACCCAGTACTTC,CATSSTSGREETQYF
TRBV9,-,-,TRBJ2-7,TGTGCCAGCAGCGTAGCTTGGGGGGGCACCTACGAGCAGTACTTC,CASSVAWGGTYEQYF
TRBV29-1,-,-,TRBJ2-5,TGCAGCGTTACAGGGCGGCAAGAGACCCAGTACTTC,CSVTGRQETQYF
TRBV20-1,-,-,TRBJ2-1,TGCAGTGCTAGAGACCCCCTTCTAAGTTGGACTTCCAATGAGCAGTTCTTC,CSARDPLLSWTSNEQFF
TRBV30,-,-,TRBJ1-2,TGTGCCTGGACCTCAGGAGATTCCCGCGGCTACACCTTC,CAWTSGDSRGYTF
TRBV6-1,few,-,TRBJ1-1,TGTGCCAGCAGTGAAGCTTCGGGCCCAACGGAAGCTTTCTTT,CASSEASGPTEAFF
TRBV20-1,-,-,TRBJ1-1,TGCAGTGCTGGACAGTGGGTTACTATGAACACTGAAGCTTTCTTT,CSAGQWVTMNTEAFF